This T cell receptor beta chain originates from a study of T cell responses to AZD1222 COVID-19 vaccine. Study-level information: Second-dose groups at about 4 or about 12 weeks were pooled. Study-level findings and limits: Nearly half of spike-specific TCRs reportedly target variant regions that are unmutated in the B.1.351 and B.1.1.7 variants.

The CDR3 contains 16 residues. Germline-derived CDR1 and CDR2 are MNHNS and SASEGT. J gave up 0 bases and V 3 bases, and 4 bases lay outside the gene matches. On this clone itself: What it recognizes is unknown.

The table came from immunoSEQ multiplex PCR; TCRdb's copy has only in-frame clones and leaves some out. The sample comprises about 120,000 clones, about 85% of which are singletons, and around 2.4% rests with the top ten. The chain joins TRBV6-1 to TRBJ1-5, with 8 bases aligning to TRBD1. This receptor was identified in an adult in good health. This sample comprised peripheral blood, obtained on day 0 of AZD1222 vaccination. Written as DNA, the CDR3 is TGTGCCAGCAGTGAGGGACAGGCTTATAGCAATCAGCCCCAGCATTTT. This sequence encodes CASSEGQAYSNQPQHF.